Below are 28 T cell receptor beta chains sequenced from a single sample in a study of T cell responses to AZD1222 COVID-19 vaccine. Sequenced by immunoSEQ multiplex PCR; TCRdb stores in-frame clones only, minus some. This sample has approximately 130,000 clones, with around 90% found just once. The starting material was peripheral blood, obtained 28 days after the second AZD1222 dose. These receptors all stem from an adult who received the AZD1222 COVID-19 vaccine.

To note about this clone: Distinct nucleotide sequences in the sample also encode this CDR3. The chain uses TRBV16 and TRBJ1-4; D unresolved. The germline V gene encodes CDR1 KGHSY and CDR2 FQNENV. V was cut by 6 bases and J by 0 bases, with 17 bases left in between. The CDR3 covers 17 residues. The CDR3: CASRGYLSEATNEKLFF. CDR3 DNA sequence: TGTGCCAGCAGGGGGTATTTGAGTGAAGCAACTAATGAAAAACTGTTTTTT.

This sequence joins TRBV28 and TRBJ2-2; D uncertain. This CDR3 comprises 13 residues. V was pared by 0 bases and J by 3 bases, with 2 bases between. The germline gives CDR1 MDHEN, CDR2 SYDVKM. The chain's CDR3 is CASSLWDTGELFF. The CDR3 region has the DNA TGTGCCAGCAGTTTATGGGACACCGGGGAGCTGTTTTTT.

J is TRBJ1-2 and V is TRBV30; D is uncertain. This CDR3 contains 12 residues. Germline loops: CDR1 GTSNPN, CDR2 SVGIG (reference sequence). Trimming cost V 0 bases and J 7 bases, with 9 bases left between them. Here the CDR3 DNA reads TGTGCCTGGAGTGTAAAGTTCCGTGGCTACACCTTC. Translating gives CAWSVKFRGYTF.

The rearrangement joins TRBV14 to TRBJ1-1; the D gene is possibly TRBD1 (5 bases). The CDR3 extends over 14 amino acids. V was pared by 4 bases and J by 1 base, with 10 bases between. Germline V gene sequence: CDR1 SGHDN, CDR2 FVKESK. Here the CDR3 DNA reads TGTGCCAGCAGCCCTGTTCAGGGGAACACTGAAGCTTTCTTT. It codes for CASSPVQGNTEAFF.

The V call is TRBV6-1, the J call TRBJ2-3, with 12 bases identical to TRBD2. V lost 3 bases to trimming and J lost 4 bases; unmatched junction nucleotides: 2. The CDR3 is 15 amino acids. The germline CDR1 and CDR2 sequences are MNHNS and SASEGT. The CDR3 region is CASSETSGRPDTQYF. The CDR3 DNA sequence: TGTGCCAGCAGTGAGACTAGCGGGAGACCAGATACGCAGTATTTT.

The chain uses TRBV4-1 and TRBJ1-1; D gene unclear. Deletions cut 0 bases from V and 10 bases from J, with 24 bases between. The germline gives CDR1 MGHRA, CDR2 YSYEKL. CDR3 size: 17 residues. CDR3 DNA: TGCGCCAGCAGCCAAGATAAGGTTTCCGGGGAGATTTTAAGAGCTTTCTTT. It translates to CASSQDKVSGEILRAFF.

J is TRBJ1-1 and V is TRBV25-1; D gene unclear. The CDR3 has 17 amino acids. The V and J ends lost 3 bases and 0 bases respectively, with 17 bases between them. Germline V gives CDR1 MGHDK, CDR2 SYGVNS. CDR3 sequence reads: CASSDLKGSALNTEAFF. For the CDR3, the DNA is TGTGCCAGCAGTGATTTAAAGGGTTCAGCCTTGAACACTGAAGCTTTCTTT.

V gene TRBV11-3 combines with J gene TRBJ1-2; 7 positions agree with TRBD1. V lost 5 bases and J lost 3; bases outside the gene matches: 3. The CDR3 sequence is 13 residues long. CDR1 is SGHNT, CDR2 YENEEA, per germline. Here the CDR3 reads CASSPTGDYGYTF. CDR3 DNA sequence: TGTGCCAGCAGCCCAACAGGGGACTATGGCTACACCTTC.

Details on this clone: The junction and the germline gene differ at one end; a read error may be behind it. CDR3 bases: TGTGCCATCAGTGAGTCGCCCCCCGATCGGACAGCCTTT. As protein: CAISESPPDRTAF. This sequence joins TRBV10-3 and TRBJ1-1; a weak D match, TRBD1 (6 bases). This CDR3 has 13 amino acids. Germline V gene sequence: CDR1 ENHRY, CDR2 SYGVKD.

The V gene is TRBV6-5, the J gene TRBJ1-5; TRBD1 aligns across 7 bases. CDR1 is MNHEY, CDR2 SVGAGI, per germline. Trimming took 6 bases from V and 7 from J; bases not matched to a gene: 9. The CDR3 loop spans 14 amino acids. The CDR3: CASRQRQGGQPQHF. The CDR3 DNA sequence: TGTGCCAGCAGACAGCGACAGGGTGGGCAGCCCCAGCATTTT.

The chain couples TRBV2 to TRBJ1-4, with D perhaps TRBD1 (6 bases). The ends were cut back, 10 bases at V and 6 bases at J, with 15 bases in the middle. This CDR3 has 13 amino acids. Looked up from germline, CDR1 is SNHLY and CDR2 is FYNNEI. CDR3 region: CATTRGEDEKLFF. CDR3 DNA: TGTGCCACCACGAGGGGGGAGGATGAAAAACTGTTTTTT.

The rearrangement links TRBV27 to TRBJ1-4; weak D call: TRBD1 (5 bases). V dropped 7 bases and J dropped 0 bases, with 12 bases sitting between them. CDR3 length equals 15 residues. Germline lookup yields CDR1 MNHEY and CDR2 SMNVEV (reference sequence). The CDR3 DNA sequence: TGTGCCAGCAAGAGGGGATCTGCAACTAATGAAAAACTGTTTTTT. This encodes CASKRGSATNEKLFF.

The chain combines TRBV20-1 with TRBJ1-2; possibly TRBD1 for D (5 bases). Trimming cost V 3 bases and J 0 bases, with 11 bases left between them. Germline CDR1 reads DFQATT; CDR2 reads SNEGSKA (reference sequence). This CDR3 is 14 amino acids long. The CDR3 DNA sequence: TGCAGTGCTAGTATCGGGGCTGCTAACTATGGCTACACCTTC. This gives the protein CSASIGAANYGYTF.

The chain uses TRBV4-2 and TRBJ1-2; D unclear. Germline lookup yields CDR1 LGHNA and CDR2 YNFKEQ. The CDR3 has 14 residues. The V end lost 1 base, the J end lost 4 bases, and 10 bases lay between the germline ends. CDR3 sequence: CASSQGQAAYGYTF. CDR3 nucleotide sequence: TGTGCCAGCAGCCAAGGTCAGGCAGCCTATGGCTACACCTTC.

This chain uses TRBV2 with TRBJ1-5; D possibly corresponds to TRBD1 (5 bases). The CDR3 contains 13 residues. Germline V gene sequence: CDR1 SNHLY, CDR2 FYNNEI. Trimming pared 5 bases from V and 6 bases from J, leaving 11 bases between. The CDR3 nucleotides read TGTGCCAGCAGTCCCGAGGGGCCTCAGCCCCAGCATTTT. Amino acids: CASSPEGPQPQHF.

Regarding this clone: Since the CDR3 does not end with the conserved phenylalanine or tryptophan, this likely comes from a read error. It is unclear where the CDR3 begins or ends on the DNA, so no DNA is shown, and the CDR3 is as TCRdb lists it. The chain combines TRBV6-5 with TRBJ1-1; TRBD1 is the table's D call and was not checked against the DNA. Germline V gene lookup returns CDR1 MNHEY and CDR2 SVGAGI. The CDR3 numbers 13 amino acids, ends counted. CDR3 region: CASSYSKDRVSVL.

This clone was detected only once. The rearrangement joins TRBV7-9 to TRBJ1-5, with D possibly being TRBD1 (5 bases). The length of the CDR3 is 17 residues. Germline values: CDR1 SEHNR, CDR2 FQNEAQ (reference sequence). Trimming removed 5 bases from V and 5 bases from J, with 22 bases in between. CDR3 in DNA: TGTGCCAGCAGCCGAAGTATATGGGGGAGGGAGTATCAGCCCCAGCATTTT. This codes for CASSRSIWGREYQPQHF.

This clone was detected once. The chain uses TRBV19 and TRBJ2-5, with D uncertain. Trimming took 2 bases from V and 4 from J, leaving 14 bases between them. Germline loops: CDR1 LNHDA, CDR2 SQIVND (reference sequence). The length of the CDR3 is 15 residues. Here the CDR3 DNA reads TGTGCCAGTAGTATATCGGCTAGGCAGGCAGAGACCCAGTACTTC. This codes for CASSISARQAETQYF.

This clone appeared once. The genes are TRBV27 and TRBJ2-2; 9 bases match TRBD2. The CDR3 is 18 residues long. Looked up from germline, CDR1 is MNHEY and CDR2 is SMNVEV (reference sequence). J was trimmed by 1 base and V by 5 bases; bases with no gene match: 11. CDR3 coding DNA: TGTGCCAGCAGTCCCGGGACTAGCCACAACGTGAACACCGGGGAGCTGTTTTTT. Protein: CASSPGTSHNVNTGELFF.

This chain links TRBV7-8 with TRBJ2-7; 9 positions agree with TRBD2. V lost 4 bases to trimming and J lost 0 bases; unmatched junction nucleotides: 7. Germline V gene sequence: CDR1 SGHVS, CDR2 FQNEAQ. CDR3 length: 16 amino acids. CDR3: CASSSRGLASSYEQYF. DNA of the CDR3: TGTGCCAGCAGCTCCCGGGGACTAGCTAGCTCCTACGAGCAGTACTTC.

The CDR3 sequence is CASSLVAPEYTGELFF. In DNA form, the CDR3 reads TGTGCCAGCAGCTTAGTCGCGCCAGAATACACCGGGGAGCTGTTTTTT. The rearrangement joins TRBV7-6 to TRBJ2-2; D remains ambiguous. With 1 base removed from V and 3 bases from J, the gap between germline ends came to 12 bases. CDR1 SGHVS and CDR2 FNYEAQ come from the germline V gene. The CDR3 is 16 amino acids.

The J gene is TRBJ2-7, the V gene TRBV4-3; D call uncertain. The germline V gene encodes CDR1 LGHNA and CDR2 YSLEER. CDR3 length equals 14 residues. With 0 bases removed from V and 1 base from J, the gap between germline ends came to 7 bases. CDR3 sequence reads: CASSQDRNSYEQYF. Written as DNA, the CDR3 is TGCGCCAGCAGCCAAGATAGGAATTCCTACGAGCAGTACTTC.

The chain has TRBV5-4 and TRBJ2-1; no clear D gene. This CDR3 region has 14 residues. The germline gives CDR1 SGHNT, CDR2 YYREEE (reference sequence). V dropped 4 bases and J dropped 4 bases, with 12 bases sitting between them. The CDR3 loop is CASSLELPYNEQFF. DNA for the CDR3: TGTGCCAGCAGCCTAGAGTTACCTTACAATGAGCAGTTCTTC.

About this clone: This sample also contains other DNA sequences that code for the same CDR3. CDR3 amino acids: CASSQTFQETQYF. The CDR3 coding sequence is TGTGCCAGCAGCCAAACGTTCCAAGAGACCCAGTACTTC. This chain joins TRBV3-1 (or the pseudogene TRBV3-2) and TRBJ2-5; D not resolved. In germline, CDR1 is LGHDT, CDR2 YNNKEL (reference sequence). The CDR3 has 13 residues. The V end lost 2 bases, the J end lost 1 base, and 5 bases lay between the germline ends.

J is TRBJ2-2 and V is TRBV25-1, with D perhaps given as TRBD1 or TRBD2 (5 bases each). Trimming cost V 5 bases and J 2 bases, with 15 bases left between them. There are 16 residues in the CDR3. Germline V gene lookup returns CDR1 MGHDK and CDR2 SYGVNS. The DNA for the CDR3 is TGTGCCAGCAGTCGAGAGGGGCGAGGTAACACCGGGGAGCTGTTTTTT. Its translation is CASSREGRGNTGELFF.

The genes are TRBV5-4 and TRBJ1-2, with D tentatively TRBD1 (6 bases). The germline V gene encodes CDR1 SGHNT and CDR2 YYREEE (reference sequence). The CDR3 sequence is 15 residues long. Trimming removed 4 bases from V and 4 bases from J, with 17 bases in between. CDR3: CASSNLGQTIYGYTF. The DNA of the CDR3 is TGTGCCAGCAGCAACTTAGGACAGACGATCTATGGCTACACCTTC. Supplemented by reference TRBV5-4 and TRBJ1-2, the full variable domain reads ETGVTQSPTHLIKTRGQQVTLRCSSQSGHNTVSWYQQALGQGPQFIFQYYREEENGRGNFPPRFSGLQFPNYSSELNVNALELDDSALYLCASSNLGQTIYGYTFGSGTRLTVV.

In this sample, this clone turned up a few times. The rearrangement joins TRBV5-5 to TRBJ2-7, with D tentatively TRBD1 (6 bases). The CDR3 extends over 13 amino acids. CDR1 SGHKS and CDR2 YYEKEE come from the germline V gene (reference sequence). V was trimmed by 4 bases and J by 0 bases, leaving 8 bases between them. The CDR3 sequence: CASSRQVSYEQYF. Written as DNA, the CDR3 is TGTGCCAGCAGCCGACAGGTCTCCTACGAGCAGTACTTC.

The chain employs TRBV7-9 and TRBJ2-7; TRBD1 matches at 9 bases. V was clipped by 5 bases and J by 2 bases; unmatched bases: 10. The germline V gene encodes CDR1 SEHNR and CDR2 FQNEAQ (reference sequence). The length of the CDR3 is 16 residues. The CDR3 nucleotides read TGTGCCAGCAGCCGAGACTCGGGACAGGGCGCCTACGAGCAGTACTTC. Encoded protein: CASSRDSGQGAYEQYF. Together with reference TRBV7-9 and TRBJ2-7, the CDR3 gives the full variable domain: DTGVSQNPRHKITKRGQNVTFRCDPISEHNRLYWYRQTLGQGPEFLTYFQNEAQLEKSRLLSDRFSAERPKGSFSTLEIQRTEQGDSAMYLCASSRDSGQGAYEQYFGPGTRLTVT.